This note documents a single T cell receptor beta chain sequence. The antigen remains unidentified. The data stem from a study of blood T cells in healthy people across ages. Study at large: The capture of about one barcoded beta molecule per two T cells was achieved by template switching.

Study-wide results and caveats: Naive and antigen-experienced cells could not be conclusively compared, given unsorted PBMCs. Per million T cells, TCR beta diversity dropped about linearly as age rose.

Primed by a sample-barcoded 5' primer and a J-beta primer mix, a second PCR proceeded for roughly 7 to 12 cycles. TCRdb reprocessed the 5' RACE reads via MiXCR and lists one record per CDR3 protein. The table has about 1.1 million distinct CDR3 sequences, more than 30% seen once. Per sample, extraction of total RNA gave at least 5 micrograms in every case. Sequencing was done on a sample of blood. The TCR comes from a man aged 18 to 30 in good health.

The CDR3 protein is CARRSTRRENYGYTF. The CDR3 nucleotides read TGTGCCAGGAGATCTACACGGAGGGAAAACTATGGCTACACCTTC. V usage is TRBV9 and J usage is TRBJ1-2; D remains unclear. The V end lost 8 bases, the J end lost 2 bases, and 19 bases lay between the germline ends. Per the germline V gene, CDR1 is SGDLS and CDR2 is YYNGEE. The CDR3 contains 15 residues.